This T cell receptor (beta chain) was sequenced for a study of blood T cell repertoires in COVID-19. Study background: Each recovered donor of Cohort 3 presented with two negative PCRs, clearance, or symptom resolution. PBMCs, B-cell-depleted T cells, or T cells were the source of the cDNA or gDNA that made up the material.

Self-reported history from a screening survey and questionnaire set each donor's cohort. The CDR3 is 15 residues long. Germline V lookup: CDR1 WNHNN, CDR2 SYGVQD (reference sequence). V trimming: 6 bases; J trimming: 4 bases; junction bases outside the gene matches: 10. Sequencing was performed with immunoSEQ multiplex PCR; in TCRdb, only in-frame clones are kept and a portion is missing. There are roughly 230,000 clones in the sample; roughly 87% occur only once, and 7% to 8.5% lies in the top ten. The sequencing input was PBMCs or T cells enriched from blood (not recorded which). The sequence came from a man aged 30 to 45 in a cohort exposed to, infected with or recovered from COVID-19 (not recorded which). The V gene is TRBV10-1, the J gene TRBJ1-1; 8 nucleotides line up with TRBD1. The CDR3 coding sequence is TGCGCCAGCAGCCGGGACAGGAGTCGTAGCACTGAAGCTTTCTTT. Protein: CASSRDRSRSTEAFF.